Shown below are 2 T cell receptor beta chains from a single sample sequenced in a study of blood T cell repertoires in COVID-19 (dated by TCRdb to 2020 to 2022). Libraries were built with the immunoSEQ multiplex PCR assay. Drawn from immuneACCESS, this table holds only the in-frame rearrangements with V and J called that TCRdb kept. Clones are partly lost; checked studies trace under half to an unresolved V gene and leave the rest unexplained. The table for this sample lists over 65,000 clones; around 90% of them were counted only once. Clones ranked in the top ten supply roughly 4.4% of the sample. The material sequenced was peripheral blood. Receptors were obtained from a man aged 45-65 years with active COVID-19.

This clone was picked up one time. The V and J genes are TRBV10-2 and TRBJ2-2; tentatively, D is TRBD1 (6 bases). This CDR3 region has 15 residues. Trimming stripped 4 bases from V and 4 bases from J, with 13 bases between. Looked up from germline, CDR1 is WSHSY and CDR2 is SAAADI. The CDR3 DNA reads TGCGCCAGCAGTGCACTCCGGGACACCACCGGGGAGCTGTTTTTT. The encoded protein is CASSALRDTTGELFF.

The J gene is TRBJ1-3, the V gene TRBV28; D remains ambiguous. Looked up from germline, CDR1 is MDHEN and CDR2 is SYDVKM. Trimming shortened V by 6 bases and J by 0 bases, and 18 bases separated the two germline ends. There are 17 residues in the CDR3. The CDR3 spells CASRASGKTNSGNTIYF. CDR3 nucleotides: TGTGCCAGCAGGGCTTCGGGAAAGACGAACTCTGGAAACACCATATATTTT. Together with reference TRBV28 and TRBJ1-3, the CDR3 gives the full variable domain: DVKVTQSSRYLVKRTGEKVFLECVQDMDHENMFWYRQDPGLGLRLIYFSYDVKMKEKGDIPEGYSVSREKKERFSLILESASTNQTSMYLCASRASGKTNSGNTIYFGEGSWLTVV.